This passage covers 9 T cell receptor beta chains from one sample sequenced in a study of blood T cell repertoires in COVID-19 (dated by TCRdb to 2018 to 2021). Receptors were amplified or captured by the immunoSEQ multiplex PCR assay. TCRdb took over this immuneACCESS table, retaining in-frame rearrangements with V and J assigned. Such tables are incomplete; in checked studies, under half of the missing clones stem from an unresolved V gene, and the remainder is unexplained. This sample comprises fewer than 200,000 clones, around 84% of them detected only once. The ten largest clones capture less than 6.5% of the sample. The sequenced sample was peripheral blood. Receptor source: a woman aged 45-59 years with COVID-19, enrolled during active disease.

This sequence joins TRBV18 and TRBJ2-6; 12 bases align to TRBD1. The CDR3 covers 18 residues. V was pared by 4 bases and J by 4 bases, with 8 bases of the junction left unmatched. In germline, CDR1 is KGHSH, CDR2 LQKENI. The CDR3 nucleotides read TGTGCCAGCTCACGATCCGGGACAGGGGGCTCCGGGGCCAACGTCCTGACTTTC. It yields the protein CASSRSGTGGSGANVLTF.

This chain joins TRBV11-3 and TRBJ2-3; TRBD2 is a possible D gene (6 bases). The CDR3 totals 15 residues. Deletions cut 4 bases from V and 6 bases from J, with 17 bases between. Per the germline V gene, CDR1 is SGHNT and CDR2 is YENEEA. CDR3 bases: TGTGCCAGCAGCTCGTCGGAGGGCCGGGGGGATACGCAGTATTTT. It yields the protein CASSSSEGRGDTQYF. The variable domain in full, with the rest retrieved from reference TRBV11-3 and TRBJ2-3, is EAGVVQSPRYKIIEKKQPVAFWCNPISGHNTLYWYLQNLGQGPELLIRYENEEAVDDSQLPKDRFSAERLKGVDSTLKIQPAELGDSAVYLCASSSSEGRGDTQYFGPGTRLTVL.

The chain couples TRBV18 to TRBJ2-7; D is unresolved. CDR3 length equals 13 residues. Germline V lookup: CDR1 KGHSH, CDR2 LQKENI. Trimming cost V 3 bases and J 0 bases, with 6 bases left between them. The CDR3 is CASSPLSSYEQYF. CDR3 in DNA: TGTGCCAGCTCACCCCTTAGCTCCTACGAGCAGTACTTC.

As to this clone: Other DNA sequences within the sample encode an identical CDR3. The CDR3 spells CASRRTALNYGYTF. The CDR3, as DNA: TGTGCCAGTAGGCGGACAGCGCTTAACTATGGCTACACCTTC. V and J are TRBV19 and TRBJ1-2, with D possibly matching TRBD1 (6 bases). The V end lost 6 bases, the J end lost 1 base, and 12 bases lay between the germline ends. The CDR3 runs 14 residues. Germline CDR1 reads LNHDA; CDR2 reads SQIVND (reference sequence).

The chain links TRBV10-3 to TRBJ2-2; TRBD1 agrees at 10 bases. V lost 3 bases to trimming and J lost 3 bases; unmatched junction nucleotides: 10. The CDR3 extends over 18 amino acids. Germline CDR1 is ENHRY and CDR2 is SYGVKD. The CDR3 region has the DNA TGTGCCATCAGTGACCTGATCCCTGGGACAGGGGACACCGGGGAGCTGTTTTTT. This translates into CAISDLIPGTGDTGELFF.

Regarding this clone: A read error is possible here, since a much larger clone lies one base away. This sample also contains other DNA sequences that code for the same CDR3. The rearrangement joins TRBV29-1 to TRBJ2-7; possible D gene TRBD1, 5 bases. Germline CDR1 is SQVTM and CDR2 is ANQGSEA. The CDR3 extends over 12 amino acids. V gave up 3 bases and J gave up 6 bases, with 12 bases separating them. The CDR3 nucleotides read TGCAGCGTTGACGCAGGGAAAGGCGAGCAGTACTTC. Its translation: CSVDAGKGEQYF.

This chain connects TRBV5-4 to TRBJ2-3; a possible D gene is TRBD2 (5 bases). This CDR3 has 16 residues. The V gene lost 4 bases and the J gene lost 1 base, with 16 bases spanning the gap. CDR1 and CDR2 from the germline V gene are SGHNT and YYREEE (reference sequence). The CDR3 spells CASSVRATGGTDTQYF. CDR3 in DNA: TGTGCCAGCAGCGTCAGAGCAACCGGGGGCACAGATACGCAGTATTTT.

V is TRBV29-1 and J is TRBJ2-1; 12 bases agree with TRBD2. This CDR3 region has 17 residues. Per the germline V gene, CDR1 is SQVTM and CDR2 is ANQGSEA. Trimming took 3 bases from V and 0 from J; bases not matched to a gene: 6. Here the CDR3 DNA reads TGCAGCGTTGAGCCTACTAGCGGGGGGTCCTCCTACAATGAGCAGTTCTTC. Protein sequence: CSVEPTSGGSSYNEQFF.

A single count supports this clone. V is TRBV7-2 and J is TRBJ2-3, with a tentative D call TRBD2 (6 bases). This CDR3 spans 15 amino acids. V lost 4 bases, J lost 3 bases, and 14 bases lay in between. Germline CDR1 and CDR2: SGHTA and FQGNSA. The CDR3 sequence: CASSSGGPLTDTQYF. CDR3 nucleotides: TGTGCCAGCAGCTCCGGGGGTCCTCTAACAGATACGCAGTATTTT.